The 32 T cell receptor beta chains below all came from one sample that was sequenced in a study of cytomegalovirus exposure and HLA in healthy donors. PCR amplification relied on 60 Vbeta primers (plus 13 Jbeta primers). Generated by immunoSEQ multiplex PCR, the TCRdb table keeps only in-frame clones and is missing some. In the table there are 150,000 to 200,000 clones, over 60% of which are singletons. The sequenced sample consisted of PBMCs. Source of these receptors: a man aged 35-49 years in good health and CMV-seronegative.

This chain links TRBV18 with TRBJ1-2; maybe TRBD1 (6 bases). The CDR3 length is 15 residues. V lost 4 bases and J lost 2, with 14 bases in between. Germline V gene lookup returns CDR1 KGHSH and CDR2 LQKENI. CDR3 in DNA: TGTGCCAGCTCACTATTCCGGGACAACAACTATGGCTACACCTTC. Translating gives CASSLFRDNNYGYTF.

The chain uses TRBV19 and TRBJ2-7; D is possibly TRBD1 (5 bases). Germline CDR1 LNHDA, CDR2 SQIVND (reference sequence). Trimming took off 0 bases at V and 2 bases at J, with 14 bases between the two ends. The length of the CDR3 is 16 residues. The CDR3 protein is CASSIDLGRVAYEQYF. The CDR3 nucleotides are TGTGCCAGTAGTATAGATCTGGGCAGGGTCGCCTACGAGCAGTACTTC. The entire variable domain, with the rest obtained from reference TRBV19 and TRBJ2-7, is as follows: DGGITQSPKYLFRKEGQNVTLSCEQNLNHDAMYWYRQDPGQGLRLIYYSQIVNDFQKGDIAEGYSVSREKKESFPLTVTSAQKNPTAFYLCASSIDLGRVAYEQYFGPGTRLTVT.

The chain couples TRBV5-1 to TRBJ2-7, with TRBD2 matching 7 bases. The CDR3 has 14 amino acids. Germline CDR1 and CDR2: SGHRS and YFSETQ. J gave up 2 bases and V 0 bases, and 2 bases lay outside the gene matches. DNA for the CDR3: TGCGCCAGCAGCTTGGCGGGGAGGGCCTACGAGCAGTACTTC. It specifies CASSLAGRAYEQYF. The full variable domain, completed using reference TRBV5-1 and TRBJ2-7, is KAGVTQTPRYLIKTRGQQVTLSCSPISGHRSVSWYQQTPGQGLQFLFEYFSETQRNKGNFPGRFSGRQFSNSRSEMNVSTLELGDSALYLCASSLAGRAYEQYFGPGTRLTVT.

This chain connects TRBV7-8 to TRBJ2-7, with D possibly matching TRBD1 (5 bases). Trimming removed 1 base at V and 2 bases at J, with 12 bases between. Germline CDR1 SGHVS, CDR2 FQNEAQ. The CDR3 runs to 15 residues. CDR3 nucleotides: TGTGCCAGCAGCTTAGTAAAGGGGCCAACCTACGAGCAGTACTTC. Translated: CASSLVKGPTYEQYF.

The table lists this clone with a count of one. The same CDR3 arises from other DNA sequences in this sample as well. V is TRBV18 and J is TRBJ1-2, with D possibly matching TRBD1 (5 bases). The CDR3 runs 12 residues. CDR1 and CDR2 (germline): KGHSH, LQKENI. Deletions cut 2 bases from V and 6 bases from J, with 7 bases between. This CDR3 is CASSPSGDGYTF. In DNA, the CDR3 is TGTGCCAGCTCACCATCGGGGGATGGCTACACCTTC.

The chain links TRBV10-3 to TRBJ1-2; 8 bases line up with TRBD1. The V gene end was trimmed by 0 bases and the J gene end by 3 bases; junction bases not matched to a gene: 9. The V gene's germline CDR1 is ENHRY and CDR2 SYGVKD. The CDR3 extends over 17 amino acids. The CDR3 sequence is CAISESLTGGSHYGYTF. The CDR3 DNA is TGTGCCATCAGTGAGTCCTTAACAGGGGGGTCCCACTATGGCTACACCTTC.

This sequence joins TRBV5-4 and TRBJ1-1; 10 nucleotides align to TRBD1. This CDR3 comprises 17 residues. Trimming removed 3 bases from V and 2 bases from J; junction bases left unmatched: 10. Germline values: CDR1 SGHNT, CDR2 YYREEE (reference sequence). CDR3 coding DNA: TGTGCCAGCAGCTCGGGAGGGCCGACAGGGGGCAACACTGAAGCTTTCTTT. Translated: CASSSGGPTGGNTEAFF.

This chain's CDR3 is CASGGREVTGELFF. The DNA for the CDR3 is TGTGCCAGTGGAGGGCGGGAGGTTACCGGGGAGCTGTTTTTT. The V gene is TRBV6-1, the J gene TRBJ2-2; TRBD2 matches at 8 bases. Trimming at V came to 9 bases and at J to 5 bases, leaving 8 bases not matched to a gene. This CDR3 region has 14 residues. The germline gives CDR1 MNHNS, CDR2 SASEGT.

The CDR3 coding sequence is TGTGCCAGCAGCGTAGAGGGACTAGCGGGGGCCAACTCAGGTACCAAAAACATTCAGTACTTC. This sequence encodes CASSVEGLAGANSGTKNIQYF. The rearrangement joins TRBV9 to TRBJ2-4, with TRBD2 matching 14 bases. CDR3 length equals 21 residues. Germline assignment: CDR1 SGDLS and CDR2 YYNGEE. The V and J ends lost 0 bases and 2 bases, in that order; junction bases with no gene match: 13. Complete variable domain (other parts from reference TRBV9 and TRBJ2-4): DSGVTQTPKHLITATGQRVTLRCSPRSGDLSVYWYQQSLDQGLQFLIQYYNGEERAKGNILERFSAQQFPDLHSELNLSSLELGDSALYFCASSVEGLAGANSGTKNIQYFGAGTRLSVL.

J is TRBJ1-4 and V is TRBV14; a possible D gene is TRBD1 (6 bases). Trimming took off 1 base at V and 3 bases at J, with 24 bases between the two ends. The CDR3 runs to 20 residues. Germline lookup yields CDR1 SGHDN and CDR2 FVKESK. CDR3 DNA sequence: TGTGCCAGCAGCCAAGGGACCGGGACAATCACCCAAGTCTCTAATGAAAAACTGTTTTTT. It encodes CASSQGTGTITQVSNEKLFF.

Comment on this clone: The sample has other DNA sequences that encode this CDR3 too. This rearrangement joins TRBV29-1 to TRBJ1-1; D possibly corresponds to TRBD1 (6 bases). The CDR3 is 13 amino acids. V lost 7 bases and J lost 1, with 13 bases in between. In germline, CDR1 is SQVTM, CDR2 ANQGSEA. CDR3 protein: CSAAGGPNTEAFF. The DNA for the CDR3 is TGCAGCGCGGCTGGGGGCCCGAACACTGAAGCTTTCTTT. The complete variable domain, with remaining parts taken from reference TRBV29-1 and TRBJ1-1, reads SAVISQKPSRDICQRGTSLTIQCQVDSQVTMMFWYRQQPGQSLTLIATANQGSEATYESGFVIDKFPISRPNLTFSTLTVSNMSPEDSSIYLCSAAGGPNTEAFFGQGTRLTVV.

The V and J genes are TRBV19 and TRBJ1-5; D remains unclear. The CDR3 is 15 residues long. Germline lookup yields CDR1 LNHDA and CDR2 SQIVND (reference sequence). V was trimmed by 1 base and J by 0 bases, leaving 7 bases between them. The CDR3 sequence: CASSIGGDSNQPQHF. The CDR3 region has the DNA TGTGCCAGTAGTATAGGGGGAGATAGCAATCAGCCCCAGCATTTT.

The sample holds one count of this clone. The V and J genes are TRBV19 and TRBJ2-7; 7 bases fit TRBD1. With 5 bases clipped from V and 2 bases from J, the junction kept 9 bases outside the gene matches. This CDR3 comprises 15 residues. Germline lookup yields CDR1 LNHDA and CDR2 SQIVND (reference sequence). In DNA, the CDR3 is TGTGCCAGTAGTTTCTCCGGGACAGCAACCTACGAGCAGTACTTC. This translates into CASSFSGTATYEQYF.

The chain carries TRBV6-5 and TRBJ1-1; a possible D gene is TRBD1 (6 bases). V was cut by 7 bases and J by 0 bases, with 12 bases left in between. The CDR3 loop spans 14 amino acids. In germline, CDR1 is MNHEY, CDR2 SVGAGI. CDR3 nucleotides: TGTGCCAGCACCTCGGGACACCTGAACACTGAAGCTTTCTTT. Protein: CASTSGHLNTEAFF.

V is TRBV4-1 and J is TRBJ2-5, with TRBD2 matching 7 bases. This CDR3 is 14 amino acids long. V lost 1 base to trimming and J lost 4 bases; unmatched junction nucleotides: 3. Germline CDR1 MGHRA, CDR2 YSYEKL. The CDR3 DNA reads as TGCGCCAGCAGCCAAGGGGAGGGATTAGAGACCCAGTACTTC. It codes for CASSQGEGLETQYF.

The chain recombines TRBV7-6 with TRBJ2-6; a weak D match, TRBD1 (6 bases). This CDR3 is built from 17 residues. Germline V gene sequence: CDR1 SGHVS, CDR2 FNYEAQ. Between the trimmed V and J ends, which lost 3 bases and 0 bases, there was a span of 12 bases. In DNA, the CDR3 is TGTGCCAGCAGCTTCCGACAGGCCCTCTCTGGGGCCAACGTCCTGACTTTC. Its translation: CASSFRQALSGANVLTF.

V usage is TRBV29-1 and J usage is TRBJ2-7; the match to TRBD2 covers 7 bases. Germline V gene data show CDR1 as SQVTM and CDR2 as ANQGSEA. The CDR3 spans 16 residues. Losses at the gene ends were 0 bases for V and 7 bases for J; bases not matched to a gene: 15. The CDR3 DNA reads TGCAGCGTTGAAGATAGGAGCGGCGGGAGTTGGGGGGAGCAGTACTTC. Amino acids: CSVEDRSGGSWGEQYF.

The CDR3 DNA is TGTGCCAGCAGCTTGGGGCCGAACTCCTACAATGAGCAGTTCTTC. Protein product: CASSLGPNSYNEQFF. V and J are TRBV5-6 and TRBJ2-1, with D hard to call. There are 15 residues in the CDR3. CDR1 SGHDT and CDR2 YYEEEE come from the germline V gene. Trimming took 0 bases from V and 0 from J, leaving 7 bases between them.

The chain couples TRBV7-9 to TRBJ1-3; 10 bases align to TRBD1. Trimming took 6 bases from V and 7 from J; bases not matched to a gene: 3. The CDR3 is 13 amino acids. The germline gives CDR1 SEHNR, CDR2 FQNEAQ (reference sequence). In DNA form, the CDR3 reads TGTGCCAGCAGGTCGGGACAGGGGAACACCATATATTTT. It is translated as CASRSGQGNTIYF.

This clone has a single count. The CDR3 bases are TGTGCCAGCAGTTCGGGACTAGCGGGGGAGCAGTACTTC. This codes for CASSSGLAGEQYF. The chain combines TRBV27 with TRBJ2-7; 13 bases line up with TRBD2. V dropped 4 bases and J dropped 7; count of bases not matched to a gene: 1. Germline V gene lookup returns CDR1 MNHEY and CDR2 SMNVEV (reference sequence). CDR3 length: 13 residues.

The chain carries TRBV7-2 and TRBJ2-1; tentatively, D is TRBD1 (5 bases). The CDR3 loop spans 17 amino acids. CDR1 SGHTA and CDR2 FQGNSA come from the germline V gene. Deletions cut 4 bases from V and 3 bases from J, with 19 bases between. The CDR3 region has the DNA TGTGCCAGCAGCTGGATACTTAGGGGTGGGAACTACAATGAGCAGTTCTTC. Translated: CASSWILRGGNYNEQFF.

The V gene is TRBV12-5, the J gene TRBJ1-5; no clear D gene. This CDR3 is 13 amino acids long. Germline assignment: CDR1 LGHNT and CDR2 FRNRAP. Trimming removed 3 bases at V and 3 bases at J, with 6 bases between. The CDR3 loop reads CASGFGNNQPQHF. CDR3 DNA: TGTGCTAGTGGTTTTGGCAACAATCAGCCCCAGCATTTT.

This rearrangement joins TRBV25-1 to TRBJ2-2, with 10 bases fitting TRBD2. Germline CDR1 MGHDK, CDR2 SYGVNS. This CDR3 has 17 amino acids. V shed 3 bases, J shed 5 bases, and the junction held 9 bases outside the gene matches. The CDR3 spells CASSDYLAGDRTGELFF. The CDR3 nucleotides read TGTGCCAGCAGTGATTATCTAGCGGGAGATCGGACCGGGGAGCTGTTTTTT. Full variable domain (remainder filled in from reference TRBV25-1 and TRBJ2-2): EADIYQTPRYLVIGTGKKITLECSQTMGHDKMYWYQQDPGMELHLIHYSYGVNSTEKGDLSSESTVSRIRTEHFPLTLESARPSHTSQYLCASSDYLAGDRTGELFFGEGSRLTVL.

This chain connects TRBV5-1 to TRBJ1-3, with 8 bases identical to TRBD1. The CDR3 has 15 residues. The germline V gene encodes CDR1 SGHRS and CDR2 YFSETQ. V trimming: 0 bases; J trimming: 3 bases; junction bases outside the gene matches: 2. The CDR3 protein is CASSLVTGGGNTIYF. CDR3 DNA sequence: TGCGCCAGCAGCTTGGTAACAGGGGGTGGAAACACCATATATTTT.

The chain joins TRBV15 to TRBJ1-5; no firm D call. The CDR3 is made up of 12 amino acids. Germline CDR1 LNHNV, CDR2 YYDKDF (reference sequence). The V gene lost 1 base and the J gene lost 6 bases, with 4 bases spanning the gap. This CDR3 is CATSRGAQPQHF. As DNA, the CDR3 is TGTGCCACCAGCAGAGGGGCTCAGCCCCAGCATTTT.

The V gene is TRBV11-3, the J gene TRBJ2-7, with a tentative D call TRBD2 (6 bases). Germline V CDR1 and CDR2: SGHNT, YENEEA. V was trimmed by 5 bases and J by 2 bases, leaving 13 bases between them. The CDR3 has 14 residues. CDR3 residues: CASSPGGLTYEQYF. In DNA, the CDR3 is TGTGCCAGCAGCCCTGGGGGACTGACCTACGAGCAGTACTTC. The full variable domain, rest sourced from reference TRBV11-3 and TRBJ2-7, is EAGVVQSPRYKIIEKKQPVAFWCNPISGHNTLYWYLQNLGQGPELLIRYENEEAVDDSQLPKDRFSAERLKGVDSTLKIQPAELGDSAVYLCASSPGGLTYEQYFGPGTRLTVT.

The CDR3 nucleotides read TGTGCCAGCCGTTCCGGCGGATCACCCCTCCACTTT. It is translated as CASRSGGSPLHF. This chain joins TRBV10-3 and TRBJ1-6, with unresolved D. The CDR3 extends over 12 amino acids. V was trimmed by 10 bases and J by 10 bases, leaving 14 bases between them. The germline V gene encodes CDR1 ENHRY and CDR2 SYGVKD.

J is TRBJ2-7 and V is TRBV9; D perhaps matches TRBD2 (6 bases). The V gene lost 0 bases and the J gene lost 7 bases, with 14 bases spanning the gap. CDR1 SGDLS and CDR2 YYNGEE come from the germline V gene. The CDR3 is made up of 14 amino acids. The CDR3, as DNA: TGTGCCAGCAGCGTAGACGGGGGTCTACTAGAGCAGTACTTC. It translates to CASSVDGGLLEQYF.

The V call is TRBV29-1, the J call TRBJ2-1, with D hard to call. The ends were cut back, 4 bases at V and 0 bases at J, with 16 bases in the middle. Germline CDR1 SQVTM, CDR2 ANQGSEA. CDR3 length equals 16 residues. CDR3 residues: CSVAGGSKSSYNEQFF. The CDR3 region has the DNA TGCAGCGTTGCTGGCGGATCAAAGAGCTCCTACAATGAGCAGTTCTTC.

V is TRBV10-3 and J is TRBJ1-4; TRBD1 aligns across 7 bases. Losses at the gene ends were 0 bases for V and 7 bases for J; bases not matched to a gene: 5. CDR3 length: 15 amino acids. CDR1 ENHRY and CDR2 SYGVKD come from the germline V gene. For the CDR3, the DNA is TGTGCCATCAGTGAGTCGAAGGGGGCCCGTGAAAAACTGTTTTTT. Its translation is CAISESKGAREKLFF.

V and J are TRBV27 and TRBJ1-2; 9 nucleotides match TRBD1. Germline lookup yields CDR1 MNHEY and CDR2 SMNVEV (reference sequence). This CDR3 has 16 amino acids. J lost 2 bases, V lost 0 bases, and 4 bases had no gene match. As DNA, the CDR3 is TGTGCCAGCAGTTTATCCCCCGGACAGGGGAACTATGGCTACACCTTC. Its protein product is CASSLSPGQGNYGYTF.

The chain joins TRBV12-5 to TRBJ2-7; unclear D gene. Looked up from germline, CDR1 is LGHNT and CDR2 is FRNRAP. This CDR3 has 15 residues. Deletions cut 0 bases from V and 0 bases from J, with 9 bases between. The CDR3 here is CASGLVEANSYEQYF. CDR3 in DNA: TGTGCTAGTGGTTTGGTAGAGGCCAACTCCTACGAGCAGTACTTC.